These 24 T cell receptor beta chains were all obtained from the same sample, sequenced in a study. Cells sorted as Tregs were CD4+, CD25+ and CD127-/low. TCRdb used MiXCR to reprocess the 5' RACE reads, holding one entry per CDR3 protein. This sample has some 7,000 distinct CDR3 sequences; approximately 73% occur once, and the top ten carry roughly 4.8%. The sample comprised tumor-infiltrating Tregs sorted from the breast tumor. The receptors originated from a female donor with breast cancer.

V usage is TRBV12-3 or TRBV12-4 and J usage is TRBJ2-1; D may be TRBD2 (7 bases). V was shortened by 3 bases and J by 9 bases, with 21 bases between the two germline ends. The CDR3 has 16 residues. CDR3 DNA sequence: TGTGCCAGCAGTTTTACCCCCGGGGGGCGTGACCTTGAGCAGTTCTTC. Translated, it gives CASSFTPGGRDLEQFF.

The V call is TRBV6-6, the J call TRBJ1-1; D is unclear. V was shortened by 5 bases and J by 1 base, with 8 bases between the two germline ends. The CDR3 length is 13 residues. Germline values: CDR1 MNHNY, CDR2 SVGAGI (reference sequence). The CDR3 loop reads CASSQDPNTEAFF. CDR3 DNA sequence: TGTGCCAGCAGTCAAGACCCGAACACTGAAGCTTTCTTT.

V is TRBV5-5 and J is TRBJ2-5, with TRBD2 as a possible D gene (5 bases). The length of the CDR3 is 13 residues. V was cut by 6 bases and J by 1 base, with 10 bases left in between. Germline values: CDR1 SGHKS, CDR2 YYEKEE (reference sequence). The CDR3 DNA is TGTGCCAGCACCCCCCGGGGCCAAGAGACCCAGTACTTC. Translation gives CASTPRGQETQYF.

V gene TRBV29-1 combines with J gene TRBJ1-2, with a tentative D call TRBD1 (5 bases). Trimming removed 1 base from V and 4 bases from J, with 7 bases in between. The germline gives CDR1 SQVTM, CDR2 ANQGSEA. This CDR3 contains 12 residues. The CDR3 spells CSVEGGLYGYTF. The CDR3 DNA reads TGCAGCGTTGAAGGGGGCCTCTATGGCTACACCTTC.

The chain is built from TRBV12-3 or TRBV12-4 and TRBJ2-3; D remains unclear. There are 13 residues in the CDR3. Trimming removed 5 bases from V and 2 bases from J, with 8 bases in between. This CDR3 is CASSTRTTDTQYF. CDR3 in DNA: TGTGCCAGCAGTACAAGGACCACAGATACGCAGTATTTT.

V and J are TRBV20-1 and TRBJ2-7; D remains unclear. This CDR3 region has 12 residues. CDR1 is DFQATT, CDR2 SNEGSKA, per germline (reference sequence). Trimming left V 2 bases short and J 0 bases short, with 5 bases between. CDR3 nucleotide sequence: TGCAGTGCTAGACAATCCTCCTACGAGCAGTACTTC. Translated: CSARQSSYEQYF.

CDR3 loop: CASSLGSGPYGYTF. The CDR3 region has the DNA TGTGCCAGCAGCTTAGGCTCCGGACCCTATGGCTACACCTTC. The rearrangement joins TRBV7-6 to TRBJ1-2; the D is unclear. This CDR3 comprises 14 residues. Germline CDR1 and CDR2: SGHVS and FNYEAQ. V lost 1 base and J lost 4, with 10 bases in between.

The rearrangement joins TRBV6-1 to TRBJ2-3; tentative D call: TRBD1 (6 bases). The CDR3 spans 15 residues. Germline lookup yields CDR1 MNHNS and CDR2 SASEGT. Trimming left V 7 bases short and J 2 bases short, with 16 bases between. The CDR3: CASTIPTGSTDTQYF. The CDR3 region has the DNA TGTGCCAGCACGATTCCGACAGGCTCCACAGATACGCAGTATTTT.

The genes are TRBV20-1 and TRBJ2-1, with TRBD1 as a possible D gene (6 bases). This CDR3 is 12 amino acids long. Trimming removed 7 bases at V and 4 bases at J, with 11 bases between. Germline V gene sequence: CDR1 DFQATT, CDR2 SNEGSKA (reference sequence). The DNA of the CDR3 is TGCAGTGTGCAGGGGCATTACAATGAGCAGTTCTTC. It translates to CSVQGHYNEQFF.

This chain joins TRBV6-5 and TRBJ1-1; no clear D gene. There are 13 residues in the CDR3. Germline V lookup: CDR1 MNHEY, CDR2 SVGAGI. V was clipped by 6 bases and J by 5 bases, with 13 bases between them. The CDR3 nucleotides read TGTGCCAGCAGCCATGGGCTGGGGACTGAAGCTTTCTTT. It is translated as CASSHGLGTEAFF.

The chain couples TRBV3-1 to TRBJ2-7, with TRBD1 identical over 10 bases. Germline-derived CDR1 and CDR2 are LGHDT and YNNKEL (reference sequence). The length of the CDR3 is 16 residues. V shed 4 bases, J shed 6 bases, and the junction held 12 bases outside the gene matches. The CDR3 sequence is CASSLQTGTGDGEQYF. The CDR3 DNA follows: TGTGCCAGCAGCCTTCAAACCGGGACAGGGGACGGCGAGCAGTACTTC.

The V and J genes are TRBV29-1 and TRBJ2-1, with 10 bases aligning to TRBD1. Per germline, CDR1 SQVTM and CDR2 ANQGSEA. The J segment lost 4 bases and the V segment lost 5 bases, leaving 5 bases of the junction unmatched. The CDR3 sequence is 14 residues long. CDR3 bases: TGCAGCGTTCTCCGGGACAGGGGATACAATGAGCAGTTCTTC. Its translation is CSVLRDRGYNEQFF.

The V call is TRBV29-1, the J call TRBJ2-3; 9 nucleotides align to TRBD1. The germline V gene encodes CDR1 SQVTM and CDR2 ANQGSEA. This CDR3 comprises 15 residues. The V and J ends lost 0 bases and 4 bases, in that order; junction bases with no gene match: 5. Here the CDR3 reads CSVEERDRAPDTQYF. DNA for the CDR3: TGCAGCGTTGAAGAAAGGGACAGGGCTCCAGATACGCAGTATTTT.

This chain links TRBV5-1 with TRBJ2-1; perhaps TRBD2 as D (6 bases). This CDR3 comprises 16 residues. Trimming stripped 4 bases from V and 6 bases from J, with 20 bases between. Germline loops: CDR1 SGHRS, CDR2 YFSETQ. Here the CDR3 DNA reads TGCGCCAGCAGCCAAGAACTAGCTATTGGGGGCAATGAGCAGTTCTTC. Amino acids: CASSQELAIGGNEQFF.

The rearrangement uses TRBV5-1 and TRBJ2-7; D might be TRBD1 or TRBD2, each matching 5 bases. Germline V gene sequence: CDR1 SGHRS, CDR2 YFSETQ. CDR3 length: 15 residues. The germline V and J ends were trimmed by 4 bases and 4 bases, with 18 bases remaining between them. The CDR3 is CASSPSGGSFYEQYF. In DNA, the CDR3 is TGCGCCAGCAGCCCTTCTGGGGGATCCTTTTACGAGCAGTACTTC.

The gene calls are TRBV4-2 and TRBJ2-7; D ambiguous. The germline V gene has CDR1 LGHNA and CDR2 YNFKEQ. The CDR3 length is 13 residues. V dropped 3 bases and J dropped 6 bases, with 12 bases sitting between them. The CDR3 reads CASSQLRACEQYF. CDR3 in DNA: TGTGCCAGCAGCCAGCTCCGGGCCTGCGAGCAGTACTTC.

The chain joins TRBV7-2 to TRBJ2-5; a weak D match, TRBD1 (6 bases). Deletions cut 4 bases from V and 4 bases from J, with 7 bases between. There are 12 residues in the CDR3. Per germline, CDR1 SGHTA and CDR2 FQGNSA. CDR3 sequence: CASSSGVETQYF. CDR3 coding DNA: TGTGCCAGCAGCTCAGGGGTAGAGACCCAGTACTTC.

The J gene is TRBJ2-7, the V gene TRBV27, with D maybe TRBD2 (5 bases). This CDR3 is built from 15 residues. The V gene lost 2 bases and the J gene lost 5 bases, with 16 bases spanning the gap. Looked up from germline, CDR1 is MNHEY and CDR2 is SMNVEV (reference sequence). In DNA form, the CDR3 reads TGTGCCAGCAGTTTAAACCGGGCCAGAGGGAACGAGCAGTACTTC. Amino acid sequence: CASSLNRARGNEQYF.

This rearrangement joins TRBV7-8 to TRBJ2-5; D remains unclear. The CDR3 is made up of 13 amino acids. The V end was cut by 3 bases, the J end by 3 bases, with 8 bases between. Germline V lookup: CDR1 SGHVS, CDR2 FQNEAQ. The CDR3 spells CASSFAPKETQYF. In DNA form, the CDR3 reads TGTGCCAGCAGCTTTGCGCCTAAAGAGACCCAGTACTTC.

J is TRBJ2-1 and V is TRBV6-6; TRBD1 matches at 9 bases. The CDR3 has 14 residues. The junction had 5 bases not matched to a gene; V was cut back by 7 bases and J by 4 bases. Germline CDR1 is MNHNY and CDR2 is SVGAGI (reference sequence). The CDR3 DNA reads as TGTGCCAGCAACTGGGGGACAGGGTACAATGAGCAGTTCTTC. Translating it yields CASNWGTGYNEQFF.

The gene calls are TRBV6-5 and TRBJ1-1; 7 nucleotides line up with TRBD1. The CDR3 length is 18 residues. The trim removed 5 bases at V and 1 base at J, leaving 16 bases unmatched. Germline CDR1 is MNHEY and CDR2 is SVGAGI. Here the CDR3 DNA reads TGTGCCAGCAGTCCAGGACAGGTTTTAGGAAGTCAGAACACTGAAGCTTTCTTT. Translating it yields CASSPGQVLGSQNTEAFF.

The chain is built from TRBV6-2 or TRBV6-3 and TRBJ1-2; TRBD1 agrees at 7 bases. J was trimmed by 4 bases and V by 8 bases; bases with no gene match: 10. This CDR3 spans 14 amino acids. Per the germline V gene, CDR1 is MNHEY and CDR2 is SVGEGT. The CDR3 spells CASVGAHRGYGYTF. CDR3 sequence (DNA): TGTGCCAGCGTAGGGGCCCACAGGGGCTATGGCTACACCTTC.

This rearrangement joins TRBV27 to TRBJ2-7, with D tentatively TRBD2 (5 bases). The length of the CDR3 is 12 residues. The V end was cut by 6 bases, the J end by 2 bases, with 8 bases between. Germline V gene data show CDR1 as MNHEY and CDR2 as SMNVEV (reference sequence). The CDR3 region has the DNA TGTGCCAGCAGAACGGGAACCTACGAGCAGTACTTC. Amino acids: CASRTGTYEQYF.

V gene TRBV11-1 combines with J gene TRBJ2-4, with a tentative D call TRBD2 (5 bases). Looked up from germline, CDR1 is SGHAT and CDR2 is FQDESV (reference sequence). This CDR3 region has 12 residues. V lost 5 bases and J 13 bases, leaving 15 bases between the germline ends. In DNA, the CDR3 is TGTGCCAGCAGCCATCTGCGAGGGAGCCAGTACTTC. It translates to CASSHLRGSQYF.